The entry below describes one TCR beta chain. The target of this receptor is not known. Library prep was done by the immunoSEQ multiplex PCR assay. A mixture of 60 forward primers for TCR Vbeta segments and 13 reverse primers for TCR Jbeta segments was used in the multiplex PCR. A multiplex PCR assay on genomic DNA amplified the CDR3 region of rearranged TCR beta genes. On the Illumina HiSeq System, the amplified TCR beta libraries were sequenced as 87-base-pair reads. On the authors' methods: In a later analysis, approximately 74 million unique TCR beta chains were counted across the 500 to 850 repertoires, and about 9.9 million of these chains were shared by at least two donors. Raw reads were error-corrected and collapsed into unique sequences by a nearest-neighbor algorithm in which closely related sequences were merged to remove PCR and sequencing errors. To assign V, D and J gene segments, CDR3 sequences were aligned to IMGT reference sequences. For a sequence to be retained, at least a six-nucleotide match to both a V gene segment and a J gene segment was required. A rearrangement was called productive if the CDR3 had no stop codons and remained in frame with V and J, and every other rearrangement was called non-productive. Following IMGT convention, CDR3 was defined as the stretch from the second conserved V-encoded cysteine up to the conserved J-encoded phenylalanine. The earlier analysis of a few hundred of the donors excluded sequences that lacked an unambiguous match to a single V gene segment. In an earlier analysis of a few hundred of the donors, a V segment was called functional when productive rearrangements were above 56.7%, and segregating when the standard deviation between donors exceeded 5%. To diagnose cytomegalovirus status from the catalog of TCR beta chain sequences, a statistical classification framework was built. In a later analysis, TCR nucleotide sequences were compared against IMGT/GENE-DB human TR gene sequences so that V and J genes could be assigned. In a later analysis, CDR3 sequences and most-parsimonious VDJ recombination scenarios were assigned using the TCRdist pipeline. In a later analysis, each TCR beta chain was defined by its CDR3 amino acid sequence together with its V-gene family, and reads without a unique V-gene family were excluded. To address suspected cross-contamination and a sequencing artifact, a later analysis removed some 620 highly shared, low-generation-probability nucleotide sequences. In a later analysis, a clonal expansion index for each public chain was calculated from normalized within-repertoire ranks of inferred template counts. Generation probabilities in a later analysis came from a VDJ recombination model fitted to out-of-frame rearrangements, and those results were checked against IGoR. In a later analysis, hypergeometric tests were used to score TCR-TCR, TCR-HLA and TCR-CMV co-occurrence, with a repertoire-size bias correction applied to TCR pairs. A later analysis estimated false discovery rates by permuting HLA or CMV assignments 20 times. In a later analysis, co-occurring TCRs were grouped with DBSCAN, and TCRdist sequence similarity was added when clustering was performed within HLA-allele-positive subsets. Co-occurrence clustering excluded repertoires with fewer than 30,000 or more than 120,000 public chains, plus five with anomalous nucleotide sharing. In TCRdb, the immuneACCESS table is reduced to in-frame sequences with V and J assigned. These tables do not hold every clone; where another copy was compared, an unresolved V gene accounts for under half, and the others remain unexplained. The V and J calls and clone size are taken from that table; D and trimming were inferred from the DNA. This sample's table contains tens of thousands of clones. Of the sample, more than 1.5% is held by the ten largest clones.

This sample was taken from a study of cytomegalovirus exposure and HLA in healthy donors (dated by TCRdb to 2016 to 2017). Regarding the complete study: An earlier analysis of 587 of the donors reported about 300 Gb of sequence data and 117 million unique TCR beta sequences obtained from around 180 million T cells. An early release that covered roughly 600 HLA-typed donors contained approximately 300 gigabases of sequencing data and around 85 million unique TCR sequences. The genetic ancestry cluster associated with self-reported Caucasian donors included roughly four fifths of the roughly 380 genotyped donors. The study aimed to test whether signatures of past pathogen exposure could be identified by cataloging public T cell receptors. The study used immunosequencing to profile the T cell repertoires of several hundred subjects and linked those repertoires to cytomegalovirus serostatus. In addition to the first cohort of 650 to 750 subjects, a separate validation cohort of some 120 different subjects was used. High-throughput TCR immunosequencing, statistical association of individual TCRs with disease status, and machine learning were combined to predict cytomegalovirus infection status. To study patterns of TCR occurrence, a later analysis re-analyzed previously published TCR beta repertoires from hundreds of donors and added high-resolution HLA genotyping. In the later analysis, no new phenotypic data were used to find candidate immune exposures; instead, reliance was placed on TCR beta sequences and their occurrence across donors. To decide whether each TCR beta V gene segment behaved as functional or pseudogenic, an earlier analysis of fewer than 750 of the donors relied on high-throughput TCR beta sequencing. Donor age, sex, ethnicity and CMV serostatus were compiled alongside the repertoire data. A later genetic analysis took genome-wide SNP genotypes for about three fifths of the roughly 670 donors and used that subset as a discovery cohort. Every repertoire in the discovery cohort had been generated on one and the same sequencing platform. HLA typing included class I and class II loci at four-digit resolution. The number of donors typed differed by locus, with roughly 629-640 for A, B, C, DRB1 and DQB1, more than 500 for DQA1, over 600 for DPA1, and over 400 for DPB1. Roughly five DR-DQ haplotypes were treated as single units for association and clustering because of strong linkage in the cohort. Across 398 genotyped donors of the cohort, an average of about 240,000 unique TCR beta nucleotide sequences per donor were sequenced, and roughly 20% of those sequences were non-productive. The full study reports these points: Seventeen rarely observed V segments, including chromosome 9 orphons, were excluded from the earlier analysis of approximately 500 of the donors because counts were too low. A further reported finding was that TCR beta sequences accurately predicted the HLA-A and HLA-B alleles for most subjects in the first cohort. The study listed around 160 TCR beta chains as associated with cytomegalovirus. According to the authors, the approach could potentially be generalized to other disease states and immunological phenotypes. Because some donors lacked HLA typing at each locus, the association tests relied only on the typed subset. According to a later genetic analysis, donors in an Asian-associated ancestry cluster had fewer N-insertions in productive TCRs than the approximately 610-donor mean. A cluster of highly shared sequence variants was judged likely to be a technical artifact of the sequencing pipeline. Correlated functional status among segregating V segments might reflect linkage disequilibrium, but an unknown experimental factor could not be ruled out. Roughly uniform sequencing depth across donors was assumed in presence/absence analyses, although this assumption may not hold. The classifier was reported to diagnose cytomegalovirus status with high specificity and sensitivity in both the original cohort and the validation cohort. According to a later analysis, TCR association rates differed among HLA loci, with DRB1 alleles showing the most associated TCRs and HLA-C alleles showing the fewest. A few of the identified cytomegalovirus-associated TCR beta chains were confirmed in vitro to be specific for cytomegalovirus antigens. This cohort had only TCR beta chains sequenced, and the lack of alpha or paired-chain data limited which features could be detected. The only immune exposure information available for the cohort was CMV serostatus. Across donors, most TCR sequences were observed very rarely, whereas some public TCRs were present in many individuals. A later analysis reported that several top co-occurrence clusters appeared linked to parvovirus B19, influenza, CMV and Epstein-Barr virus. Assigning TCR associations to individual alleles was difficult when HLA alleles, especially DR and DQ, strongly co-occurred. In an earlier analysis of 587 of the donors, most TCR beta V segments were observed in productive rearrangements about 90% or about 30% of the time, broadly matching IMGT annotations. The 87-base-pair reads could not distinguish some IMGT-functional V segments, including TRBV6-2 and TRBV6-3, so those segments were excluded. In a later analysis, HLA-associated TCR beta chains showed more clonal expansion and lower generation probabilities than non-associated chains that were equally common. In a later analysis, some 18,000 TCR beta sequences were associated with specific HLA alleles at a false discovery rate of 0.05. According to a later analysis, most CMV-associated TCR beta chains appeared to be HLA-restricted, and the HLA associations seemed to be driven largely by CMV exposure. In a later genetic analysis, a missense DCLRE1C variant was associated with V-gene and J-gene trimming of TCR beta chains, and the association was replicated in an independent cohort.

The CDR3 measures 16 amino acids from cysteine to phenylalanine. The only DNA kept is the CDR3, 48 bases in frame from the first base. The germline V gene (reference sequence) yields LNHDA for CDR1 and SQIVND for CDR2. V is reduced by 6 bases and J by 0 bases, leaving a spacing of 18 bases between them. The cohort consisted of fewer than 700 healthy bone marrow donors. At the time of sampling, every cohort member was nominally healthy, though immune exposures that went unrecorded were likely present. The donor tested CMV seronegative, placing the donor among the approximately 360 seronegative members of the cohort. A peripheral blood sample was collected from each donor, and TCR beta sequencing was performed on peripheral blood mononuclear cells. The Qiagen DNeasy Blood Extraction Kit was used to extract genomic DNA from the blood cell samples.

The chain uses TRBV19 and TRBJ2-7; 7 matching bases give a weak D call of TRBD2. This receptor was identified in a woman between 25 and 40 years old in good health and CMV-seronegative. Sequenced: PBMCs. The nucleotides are TGTGCCAGTAGCCAGGAGGGGGGGGCGATCTCCTACGAGCAGTACTTC. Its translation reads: CASSQEGGAISYEQYF.